This T cell receptor (beta chain) was captured in a study of blood T cell repertoires in COVID-19. The wider study: Sites in the United States, Italy and Spain provided acute and convalescent COVID-19 samples. T cells, B-cell-depleted T cells, or PBMCs supplied cDNA or gDNA.

Under the authors' procedure: Amplification from reference gene primers served as the basis for estimated nucleated cell counts. Assay: immunoSEQ multiplex PCR; the TCRdb copy retains only in-frame clones and omits some. V and J calls and clone size follow that table, whereas D and trimming were derived from the DNA. Of 250,000 to 300,000 clones listed, roughly 85% were seen once; the top ten hold approximately 5.1%. There are 13 residues in the CDR3. Per the germline V gene, CDR1 is SGHTA and CDR2 is FQGNSA. Trimming stripped 7 bases from V and 0 bases from J, with 10 bases between. The chain carries TRBV7-2 and TRBJ2-7; D is uncertain. The sequencing sample was made of peripheral blood. This TCR was recovered from a man in his forties or fifties with active or convalescent COVID-19. CDR3 in amino acids: CASNGGLSYEQYF. The CDR3 DNA follows: TGTGCCAGCAATGGCGGCCTCTCCTACGAGCAGTACTTC.